The present T cell receptor beta chain was sequenced within a study of T cell changes during pregnancy in multiple sclerosis. Sequencing used immunoSEQ multiplex PCR; TCRdb keeps in-frame clones, though not all of them. The sample shows more than 55,000 clones, more than 85% of them seen only once. This clone was seen once. The CDR3 is made up of 14 amino acids. Trimming shortened V by 2 bases and J by 1 base, and 8 bases separated the two germline ends. Germline loops: CDR1 MNHEY, CDR2 SVGAGI. Sequenced here: CD4+ T cells from peripheral blood mononuclear cells, sampled in the third trimester of pregnancy. The chain is built from TRBV6-5 and TRBJ1-1; D ambiguous. The TCR sequence derives from a female donor with multiple sclerosis, enrolled in a pregnancy study. The CDR3 loop is CASSYRAGNTEAFF. DNA of the CDR3: TGTGCCAGCAGTTACCGGGCGGGGAACACTGAAGCTTTCTTT.